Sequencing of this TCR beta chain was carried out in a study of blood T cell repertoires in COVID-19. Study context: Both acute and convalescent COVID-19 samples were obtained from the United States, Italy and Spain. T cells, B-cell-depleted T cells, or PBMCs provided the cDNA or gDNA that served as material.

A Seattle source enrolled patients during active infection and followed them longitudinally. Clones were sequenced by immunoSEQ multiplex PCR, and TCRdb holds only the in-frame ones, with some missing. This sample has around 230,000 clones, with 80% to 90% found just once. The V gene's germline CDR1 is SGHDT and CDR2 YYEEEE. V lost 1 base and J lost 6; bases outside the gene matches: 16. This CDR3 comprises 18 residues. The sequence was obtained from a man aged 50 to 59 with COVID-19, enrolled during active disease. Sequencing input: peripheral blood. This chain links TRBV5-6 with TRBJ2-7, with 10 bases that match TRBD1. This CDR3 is CASSLRIISGTGVGEQYF. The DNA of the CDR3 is TGTGCCAGCAGCTTGCGGATAATATCCGGGACAGGGGTTGGCGAGCAGTACTTC.